This TCR beta chain was profiled in a study of beta chain features in type 1 diabetes. Findings of the study overall: Possible PCR preference for shorter templates applied equally to patients and controls. High-TCR-expressing cells could be over-represented by cDNA sequencing. Within each of all four CD4+ subsets, Type 1 diabetes patients had TCRB CDR3s that were moderately but significantly shorter.

Every isolated RNA sample was fully reverse transcribed, so sequencing captured expressed TCRB transcripts. Repertoires were generated with immunoSEQ multiplex PCR, while TCRdb's copy carries only in-frame clones and drops some. This sample has about 340,000 clones, with approximately 12% found just once. This CDR3 is built from 15 residues. CDR1 and CDR2 (germline): LNHDA, SQIVND (reference sequence). The trim removed 10 bases at V and 0 bases at J, leaving 7 bases unmatched. There are a few counts of this clone. Antigen: not known. Material for sequencing was naive CD4+ T cells from blood. The V gene is TRBV19, the J gene TRBJ1-3; 9 nucleotides agree with TRBD1. This TCR came from a woman between 18 and 30 years old with type 1 diabetes. CDR3 in amino acids: CATGDRVNSGNTIYF. The CDR3 bases are TGTGCCACCGGGGACAGGGTGAACTCTGGAAACACCATATATTTT.